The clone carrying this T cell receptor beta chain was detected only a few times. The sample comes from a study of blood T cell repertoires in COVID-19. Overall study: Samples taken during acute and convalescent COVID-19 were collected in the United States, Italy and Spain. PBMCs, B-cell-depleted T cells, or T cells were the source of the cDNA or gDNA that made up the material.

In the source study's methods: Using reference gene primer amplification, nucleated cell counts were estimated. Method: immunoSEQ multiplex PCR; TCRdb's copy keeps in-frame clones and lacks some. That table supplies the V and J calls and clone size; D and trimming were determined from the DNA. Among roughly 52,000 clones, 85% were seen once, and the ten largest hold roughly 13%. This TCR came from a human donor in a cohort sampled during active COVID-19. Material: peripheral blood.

CDR3 DNA: TGTGCCAGCAGGGGAGCGGGAGGGCGGTCCTACAATGAGCAGTTCTTC. Its translation: CASRGAGGRSYNEQFF. V usage is TRBV28 and J usage is TRBJ2-1, with 10 bases identical to TRBD2. CDR3 size: 16 residues. V lost 6 bases to trimming and J lost 1 base; unmatched junction nucleotides: 6. Germline loops: CDR1 MDHEN, CDR2 SYDVKM. The full variable domain, completed using reference TRBV28 and TRBJ2-1, is DVKVTQSSRYLVKRTGEKVFLECVQDMDHENMFWYRQDPGLGLRLIYFSYDVKMKEKGDIPEGYSVSREKKERFSLILESASTNQTSMYLCASRGAGGRSYNEQFFGPGTRLTVL.